The rows below give T cell receptor beta chains drawn from one sample of a study of control samples from healthy donors and cancer patients. Repertoires were generated with immunoSEQ multiplex PCR, while TCRdb's copy carries only in-frame clones and drops some. The sample includes some 90,000 clones, about 89% of them seen just once. The sample comprised blood. The receptors originated from a woman aged 55-69 years in good health. Both conserved end residues are part of each CDR3. D genes are given only for firm matches. Expanded clones get a size class; other rows say once, few or many, or leave the size out.

>-|TRBV7-2|TRBJ1-1|-
TGTGCCAGCAGCTTAGCGCCGGTAGGGGAAGCTTTCTTT
CASSLAPVGEAFF
>-|TRBV7-2|TRBJ2-1|-
TGTGCCAGCAGCCCGCGGATGGGGAATGAGCAGTTCTTC
CASSPRMGNEQFF
>TRBD1|TRBV5-1|TRBJ2-7|-
TGCGCCAGCAGCTTGGGACAGGGGGAATACGAGCAGTACTTC
CASSLGQGEYEQYF
>-|TRBV11-3|TRBJ2-1|-
TGTGCCAGCAGCCGCGCGGGACCCCCAGGGGATGAGCAGTTCTTC
CASSRAGPPGDEQFF
>-|TRBV19|TRBJ2-1|-
TGTGCCAGTAGTAGGGGAGTGGGGTCAGGGGATGAGCAGTTCTTC
CASSRGVGSGDEQFF
>TRBD2|TRBV7-9|TRBJ2-3|once
TGTGCCAGCACCGAGCTAGCGGGGGTCTCCACAGATACGCAGTATTTT
CASTELAGVSTDTQYF
>-|TRBV23-1|TRBJ2-7|-
TGCGCCAGCAGTCAAAGGACAGACAGCTCCTACGAGCAGTACTTC
CASSQRTDSSYEQYF
>-|TRBV18|TRBJ2-3|-
TGTGCCAGCTCCCCTACTAGAGGCACAGATACGCAGTATTTT
CASSPTRGTDTQYF
>TRBD2|TRBV7-3|TRBJ2-1|once
TGTGCCAGCAGCTTAACCCCCCTGACTAGCGGGAGGAATGAGCAGTTCTTC
CASSLTPLTSGRNEQFF
>-|TRBV28|TRBJ1-2|few
TGTGCCAGCAGTCCAAACCCCGGACAGTATGGCTACACCTTC
CASSPNPGQYGYTF
>-|TRBV15|TRBJ1-1|-
TGTGCCACCGGGTCTAGGAACACTGAAGCTTTCTTT
CATGSRNTEAFF
>TRBD1|TRBV7-2|TRBJ2-3|-
TGTGCCAGCAGCTTAGGACAGGGGGCGTTTGGCACAGATACGCAGTATTTT
CASSLGQGAFGTDTQYF
>-|TRBV18|TRBJ2-3|-
TGTGCCAGCTCACCTACCCGGGCCACCACAGATACGCAGTATTTT
CASSPTRATTDTQYF
>-|TRBV5-1|TRBJ2-3|-
TGCGCCAGCAGCTTGGGAGCGGTTAGCACAGATACGCAGTATTTT
CASSLGAVSTDTQYF
>-|TRBV10-2|TRBJ1-5|-
TGCGCCAGCAGTGAGTCGGTACCTAGCAATCAGCCCCAGCATTTT
CASSESVPSNQPQHF
>-|TRBV7-3|TRBJ2-5|few
TGTGCCAGCAGCTTAAATTCGCGGGGTTACCAAGAGACCCAGTACTTC
CASSLNSRGYQETQYF
>-|TRBV7-8|TRBJ1-5|-
TGTGCCAGCAGCTTCCGAGGAGGACAGCCCCAGCATTTT
CASSFRGGQPQHF
>-|TRBV30|TRBJ2-3|-
TGTGCCTGGCTTTTTAATGCAGATACGCAGTATTTT
CAWLFNADTQYF